What follows describes a single T cell receptor (beta chain). This CDR3 comprises 14 residues. The germline CDR1 and CDR2 sequences are SGHRS and YFSETQ. Trimming took 3 bases from V and 6 from J; bases not matched to a gene: 6. Repertoires were generated with immunoSEQ multiplex PCR, while TCRdb's copy carries only in-frame clones and drops some. The sample lists approximately 220,000 clones, 80% to 90% seen once, with approximately 4.8% in the top ten. The data derive from a study of blood T cell repertoires in COVID-19. V usage is TRBV5-1 and J usage is TRBJ2-5, with 9 bases that match TRBD1. The sequenced sample was PBMCs or T cells enriched from blood (not recorded which). This sequence originates from a woman between 45 and 65 years old who had been exposed to COVID-19. The CDR3, as DNA: TGCGCCAGCAGCTCAACAGGGGGCTTAAAGACCCAGTACTTC. It encodes CASSSTGGLKTQYF.